Described below is a single T cell receptor beta chain sequence and its context. Per the original methods: From reference gene primer amplification, estimates of nucleated cell counts were derived. Sequenced by immunoSEQ multiplex PCR; TCRdb stores in-frame clones only, minus some. D and trimming were read from the DNA, whereas the V and J calls and clone size are those reported in that table. This sample yields some 390,000 clones, of which 89% are seen a single time; roughly 1.6% belongs to the top ten. The sample is drawn from a study of blood T cell repertoires in COVID-19. About the study: The samples span acute and convalescent COVID-19 from the United States, Italy and Spain. PBMCs, B-cell-depleted T cells, or T cells provided the cDNA or gDNA that made up the material.

This CDR3 is built from 14 residues. The germline CDR1 and CDR2 sequences are LNHDA and SQIVND (reference sequence). The V and J ends lost 4 bases and 7 bases respectively, with 16 bases between them. This sequence was found in a woman in her thirties or forties with COVID-19, enrolled during active disease. The material sequenced was peripheral blood. V and J are TRBV19 and TRBJ1-1; a weak D match, TRBD1 (6 bases). The CDR3 DNA follows: TGTGCCAGTAGTAGGGTATCAGGGGTGGATGAAGCTTTCTTT. Protein product: CASSRVSGVDEAFF.